These 27 T cell receptor beta chains were sequenced from one sample in a study of T cell clonotyping in hematopoietic cell transplantation. Some clones are missing from TCRdb's copy, which holds only in-frame ones; the method was immunoSEQ multiplex PCR. The profile shows about 41,000 clones, around 80% of them singletons. The time point denotes: recipient sample about 28 days before transplant, after cytoreduction. The material sequenced was peripheral blood mononuclear cells, taken before stem cell transplant. The source is a man aged 60-69 years with myelodysplastic syndrome. Some clones in this sample may be carry-over from other donors' samples.

The chain carries TRBV27 and TRBJ1-2; TRBD1 is a possible D gene (5 bases). CDR3 length equals 13 residues. The germline V gene has CDR1 MNHEY and CDR2 SMNVEV (reference sequence). V lost 10 bases, J lost 0 bases, and 12 bases lay in between. DNA of the CDR3: TGTGCCACCGCTGACAGACCTAACTATGGCTACACCTTC. It yields the protein CATADRPNYGYTF.

This sequence joins TRBV10-1 and TRBJ2-7; 10 bases map to TRBD1. The germline CDR1 and CDR2 sequences are WNHNN and SYGVQD (reference sequence). V was clipped by 0 bases and J by 5 bases; unmatched bases: 10. This CDR3 contains 17 residues. CDR3 loop: CASSESIRGQGRHEQYF. CDR3 DNA: TGCGCCAGCAGTGAGTCGATAAGGGGACAGGGGCGTCACGAGCAGTACTTC.

A word on this clone: In the same sample, other DNA sequences code for this CDR3. The chain combines TRBV7-6 with TRBJ1-3; D is ambiguous. CDR3 length: 14 amino acids. V lost 1 base, J lost 2 bases, and 6 bases lay in between. Germline assignment: CDR1 SGHVS and CDR2 FNYEAQ. As DNA, the CDR3 is TGTGCCAGCAGCTTAGTTGCCACTGGAAACACCATATATTTT. This encodes CASSLVATGNTIYF.

The gene calls are TRBV18 and TRBJ1-5; 10 bases are a match to TRBD1. The CDR3 totals 15 residues. The V segment lost 3 bases and the J segment 6 bases; nucleotides outside the gene matches: 5. Germline loops: CDR1 KGHSH, CDR2 LQKENI. The CDR3 sequence: CASSPGTGEFQPQHF. CDR3 in DNA: TGTGCCAGCTCACCCGGGACAGGGGAATTTCAGCCCCAGCATTTT.

This rearrangement joins TRBV10-3 to TRBJ1-1; D possibly corresponds to TRBD1 (6 bases). This CDR3 spans 16 amino acids. CDR1 and CDR2 (germline): ENHRY, SYGVKD. The V and J ends lost 11 bases and 0 bases respectively, with 22 bases between them. CDR3 sequence (DNA): TGTGCCGTCTCTCTGGACAGAATAATTATGAACACTGAAGCTTTCTTT. Translating gives CAVSLDRIIMNTEAFF.

The chain carries TRBV11-3 and TRBJ1-1, with D maybe TRBD1 (5 bases). With 3 bases removed from V and 1 base from J, the gap between germline ends came to 9 bases. The CDR3 has 14 residues. CDR1 SGHNT and CDR2 YENEEA come from the germline V gene. As DNA, the CDR3 is TGTGCCAGCAGCTTCAGAGGGGAGAACACTGAAGCTTTCTTT. Translating it yields CASSFRGENTEAFF.

The CDR3 region is CASSSGLAGNGANVLTF. CDR3 DNA: TGTGCCAGCAGTTCGGGACTAGCGGGGAATGGGGCCAACGTCCTGACTTTC. V usage is TRBV28 and J usage is TRBJ2-6; 13 bases match TRBD2. V was clipped by 4 bases and J by 3 bases; unmatched bases: 3. The CDR3 spans 17 residues. CDR1 is MDHEN and CDR2 is SYDVKM in the germline V gene.

The sample holds one count of this clone. The J gene is TRBJ1-2, the V gene TRBV6-5; TRBD1 might be the D (6 bases). Germline-derived CDR1 and CDR2 are MNHEY and SVGAGI. CDR3 length: 16 residues. V lost 0 bases, J lost 4 bases, and 15 bases lay in between. CDR3 sequence (DNA): TGTGCCAGCAGTTACTCGTATCGGGGGGCAGGCTATGGCTACACCTTC. Amino acids: CASSYSYRGAGYGYTF.

This chain connects TRBV7-9 to TRBJ1-1; possible D gene TRBD1, 5 bases. V lost 5 bases and J lost 3, with 25 bases in between. Per the germline V gene, CDR1 is SEHNR and CDR2 is FQNEAQ (reference sequence). This CDR3 comprises 18 residues. The CDR3 reads CASSTPLGQGILDTEAFF. CDR3 DNA: TGTGCCAGCAGCACCCCTCTCGGTCAGGGTATTTTGGACACTGAAGCTTTCTTT.

The chain has TRBV7-8 and TRBJ1-5; no firm D call. This CDR3 spans 13 amino acids. The V end lost 2 bases, the J end lost 7 bases, and 9 bases lay between the germline ends. Germline V gene sequence: CDR1 SGHVS, CDR2 FQNEAQ. The chain's CDR3 is CASSLRGVQPQHF. In DNA, the CDR3 is TGTGCCAGCAGCTTACGGGGTGTGCAGCCCCAGCATTTT.

The genes are TRBV11-1 and TRBJ2-2; D may be TRBD2 (6 bases). The CDR3 extends over 16 amino acids. Trimming left V 5 bases short and J 4 bases short, with 17 bases between. Germline CDR1 reads SGHAT; CDR2 reads FQDESV (reference sequence). DNA for the CDR3: TGTGCCAGCAGCACGGGGGTGACCTGGGGCACCGGGGAGCTGTTTTTT. Encoded protein: CASSTGVTWGTGELFF.

In nucleotides, the CDR3 is TGCGCCAGTGGGAGGGACTATGGCTACACCTTC. It codes for CASGRDYGYTF. The V gene is TRBV10-2, the J gene TRBJ1-2, with no clear D. V dropped 9 bases and J dropped 3 bases, with 8 bases sitting between them. CDR1 is WSHSY, CDR2 SAAADI, per germline. This CDR3 has 11 residues.

This clone has more than one count but fewer than ten. The rearrangement links TRBV6-1 to TRBJ2-7; TRBD1 might be the D (5 bases). Germline loops: CDR1 MNHNS, CDR2 SASEGT. This CDR3 is 15 amino acids long. Between the trimmed V and J ends, which lost 10 bases and 2 bases, there was a span of 21 bases. CDR3 sequence: CATIVGQGATYEQYF. CDR3 sequence (DNA): TGTGCCACTATAGTCGGGCAGGGTGCCACCTACGAGCAGTACTTC.

This clone was detected only a few times. This rearrangement joins TRBV19 to TRBJ1-1; tentatively, D is TRBD1 (5 bases). CDR3 length: 16 residues. Germline-derived CDR1 and CDR2 are LNHDA and SQIVND (reference sequence). The V and J ends lost 1 base and 6 bases respectively, with 18 bases between them. In DNA, the CDR3 is TGTGCCAGTAGTATAGGCCCAGACTGGGACGTACCTGAAGCTTTCTTT. Amino acids: CASSIGPDWDVPEAFF.

The gene calls are TRBV30 and TRBJ1-2; D unresolved. The CDR3 has 14 amino acids. Trimming shortened V by 5 bases and J by 4 bases, and 17 bases separated the two germline ends. Germline CDR1 is GTSNPN and CDR2 is SVGIG (reference sequence). CDR3 amino acids: CAWGGDPPGYGYTF. CDR3 coding DNA: TGTGCCTGGGGTGGCGACCCCCCTGGCTATGGCTACACCTTC.

V gene TRBV5-5 combines with J gene TRBJ1-2; D gene ambiguous. The CDR3 spans 15 residues. V shed 4 bases and J shed 5 bases, with 18 bases lying between them. Germline lookup yields CDR1 SGHKS and CDR2 YYEKEE (reference sequence). The CDR3 sequence: CASSPSGSGVYGYTF. DNA of the CDR3: TGTGCCAGCAGCCCGAGTGGGTCGGGAGTTTATGGCTACACCTTC.

V usage is TRBV15 and J usage is TRBJ2-2; possible D gene TRBD2, 6 bases. The ends were cut back, 0 bases at V and 7 bases at J, with 15 bases in the middle. The CDR3 contains 16 residues. Germline-derived CDR1 and CDR2 are LNHNV and YYDKDF (reference sequence). The CDR3 DNA is TGTGCCACCAGCAGAGAGCCGCCCGGGGGTGGCGGGGAGCTGTTTTTT. Translating it yields CATSREPPGGGGELFF.

The rearrangement uses TRBV11-3 and TRBJ2-2; D is uncertain. CDR3 length: 12 residues. Trimming left V 5 bases short and J 8 bases short, with 9 bases between. From germline, CDR1 is SGHNT and CDR2 YENEEA. The CDR3 loop is CASSIGRGELFF. The CDR3 DNA is TGTGCCAGCAGCATCGGTAGGGGGGAGCTGTTTTTT. Full variable domain (remainder filled in from reference TRBV11-3 and TRBJ2-2): EAGVVQSPRYKIIEKKQPVAFWCNPISGHNTLYWYLQNLGQGPELLIRYENEEAVDDSQLPKDRFSAERLKGVDSTLKIQPAELGDSAVYLCASSIGRGELFFGEGSRLTVL.

This clone was seen just once. The rearrangement links TRBV4-2 to TRBJ1-3; D uncertain. V shed 0 bases and J shed 0 bases, with 15 bases lying between them. The germline V gene encodes CDR1 LGHNA and CDR2 YNFKEQ. This CDR3 spans 18 amino acids. The CDR3 sequence: CASSQDVVGSTSGNTIYF. The CDR3 coding sequence is TGTGCCAGCAGCCAAGACGTAGTGGGGTCGACCTCTGGAAACACCATATATTTT.

This clone came up a few times. V usage is TRBV7-2 and J usage is TRBJ2-3; 7 nucleotides line up with TRBD2. The CDR3 is 15 amino acids. Losses at the gene ends were 1 base for V and 5 bases for J; bases not matched to a gene: 6. Germline-derived CDR1 and CDR2 are SGHTA and FQGNSA. DNA for the CDR3: TGTGCCAGCAGCTTAGACCCCGGCGGGAGAGATACGCAGTATTTT. Translating gives CASSLDPGGRDTQYF.

The V call is TRBV5-1, the J call TRBJ2-1, with 7 bases identical to TRBD1. Germline V CDR1 and CDR2: SGHRS, YFSETQ. The CDR3 has 15 residues. V was clipped by 4 bases and J by 2 bases; unmatched bases: 6. The CDR3 is CASSPRGIAYNEQFF. In nucleotides, the CDR3 is TGCGCCAGCAGCCCCAGGGGGATCGCCTACAATGAGCAGTTCTTC.

This clone was picked up one time. The chain has TRBV4-2 and TRBJ2-7; no firm D call. Germline lookup yields CDR1 LGHNA and CDR2 YNFKEQ. This CDR3 is built from 13 residues. With 1 base removed from V and 4 bases from J, the gap between germline ends came to 8 bases. CDR3 bases: TGTGCCAGCAGCCAAGGATCAGAATACGAGCAGTACTTC. Amino acids: CASSQGSEYEQYF.

This chain connects TRBV9 to TRBJ1-2, with 12 bases aligning to TRBD1. Germline CDR1 and CDR2: SGDLS and YYNGEE. The CDR3 runs to 13 residues. V lost 4 bases to trimming and J lost 8 bases; unmatched junction nucleotides: 3. The CDR3 DNA reads TGTGCCAGCAGCCGGGACAGGGGGCAAGGCTACACCTTC. Residues: CASSRDRGQGYTF.

This clone was counted between two and nine times. The chain carries TRBV5-6 and TRBJ1-1, with D perhaps TRBD1 (6 bases). Per germline, CDR1 SGHDT and CDR2 YYEEEE. V lost 1 base and J 4 bases, leaving 8 bases between the germline ends. The CDR3 is made up of 13 amino acids. The CDR3 DNA reads TGTGCCAGCAGCTTGTGGGGGCGCACTGAAGCTTTCTTT. Protein product: CASSLWGRTEAFF. Full variable domain (remainder filled in from reference TRBV5-6 and TRBJ1-1): DAGVTQSPTHLIKTRGQQVTLRCSPKSGHDTVSWYQQALGQGPQFIFQYYEEEERQRGNFPDRFSGHQFPNYSSELNVNALLLGDSALYLCASSLWGRTEAFFGQGTRLTVV.

The rearrangement joins TRBV6-5 to TRBJ2-1; 15 bases agree with TRBD2. Germline CDR1 reads MNHEY; CDR2 reads SVGAGI. V lost 2 bases, J lost 7 bases, and 3 bases stayed unmatched. This CDR3 has 16 amino acids. The CDR3 sequence is CASSYAGTSGGNEQFF. The CDR3 bases are TGTGCCAGCAGTTACGCCGGGACTAGCGGGGGGAATGAGCAGTTCTTC.

This clone was seen once. This chain uses TRBV18 with TRBJ1-1, with TRBD1 matching 8 bases. The CDR3 consists of 13 residues. Germline loops: CDR1 KGHSH, CDR2 LQKENI. The J segment lost 1 base and the V segment lost 8 bases, leaving 3 bases of the junction unmatched. This CDR3 is CASRGQANTEAFF. The CDR3 nucleotides are TGTGCCAGCCGGGGACAGGCGAACACTGAAGCTTTCTTT.

The chain couples TRBV6-1 to TRBJ1-2; 11 nucleotides match TRBD1. Trimming removed 6 bases from V and 6 bases from J; junction bases left unmatched: 9. This CDR3 is 15 amino acids long. Germline CDR1 MNHNS, CDR2 SASEGT. The DNA of the CDR3 is TGTGCCAGCAGGGTAGCCGGGACAGGGGGTAATGGCTACACCTTC. Residues: CASRVAGTGGNGYTF.